This T cell receptor beta chain was identified in a study of blood T cells in healthy people across ages. Study results and caveats: A greater number of naive CD4+ cells and higher diversity distinguished long-lived donors from aged donors. Estimated diversity that came from one million T cells was considered an underestimate.

Through a sample-barcoded 5' primer and a J-beta primer mix, a second PCR was run for about 6 to 11 cycles. MiXCR was run by TCRdb on the 5' RACE reads, yielding one entry per CDR3 protein. The table includes around 280,000 distinct CDR3 sequences, 25% to 30% detected once. A note on this clonotype: Its antigen remains unknown.

This receptor was identified in a woman between 65 and 79 years old in good health. The material sequenced was blood.

In DNA form, the CDR3 reads TGCAGTGCTCGCGAGGGGTTGCATTCACCCCTCCACTTT. It encodes CSAREGLHSPLHF. The rearrangement joins TRBV20-1 to TRBJ1-6; possibly TRBD1 for D (5 bases). The CDR3 is 13 residues long. V lost 5 bases to trimming and J lost 8 bases, with 13 bases between them. Per the germline V gene, CDR1 is DFQATT and CDR2 is SNEGSKA (reference sequence).